This T cell receptor (beta chain) was found in a study of T-cell reconstitution after alpha-beta-depleted transplantation in children (TCRdb year 2016). Background on the whole study: T-cell immune reconstitution after TCRalphabeta/CD19-depleted allogeneic hematopoietic cell transplantation in children was quantitatively tracked in the study by means of TCR repertoire profiling.

Library prep was done by PCR. Sequencing relied on an Illumina HiSeq 2500. Molecular barcoding was employed in the preparation of TCR libraries, with unique molecular identifiers being used to normalize TCRbeta repertoire quantification. TCRdb redid the processing of the public reads, applying fastp at Q25 and MiXCR, and retained in-frame beta chains. Each CDR3 protein gets just one entry, which takes the most common genes and DNA from the rows behind it. The sample table lists some 500,000 distinct CDR3 sequences, approximately 20% of them with a count of one. 3.3% of the sample goes to the ten largest clones. This clonotype has more than one count but fewer than ten. It lacks a known antigen. Per-base quality was not reported, and no clone a single base away is much larger than it. From the cysteine through the phenylalanine, the CDR3 covers 15 amino acids. Only the CDR3 region is kept as DNA, spanning 45 bases read in frame from base 1. According to the germline V gene, CDR1 reads SGHRS and CDR2 reads YFSETQ. Between the V and J ends, shortened by 4 bases and 3 bases respectively, the junction contains 17 bases.

The receptor was derived from a human donor who donated a stem cell graft to a child with acute lymphoblastic leukemia. Sample: PBMCs from the stem cell graft donor, taken from the stem cell graft. In this chain, TRBV5-1 is recombined with TRBJ2-7, with the D assignment possibly TRBD1 or TRBD2, given 6 matching bases for each. The DNA is TGCGCCAGCAGCCTGGGGGCGGGACATTACTACGAGCAGTACTTC. It translates to CASSLGAGHYYEQYF.